This T cell receptor (beta chain) derives from a study of blood T cell repertoires in COVID-19. Study as a whole: The United States, Italy and Spain were the sources of the acute and convalescent COVID-19 samples. Sample material is recorded as cDNA or gDNA derived from T cells, B-cell-depleted T cells, or PBMCs.

This CDR3 spans 15 amino acids. Trimming removed 0 bases from V and 4 bases from J, with 12 bases in between. Germline V gene sequence: CDR1 SGDLS, CDR2 YYNGEE. Source study methods: Researchers report that nucleated cell counts were estimated from reference gene primer amplification. Method: immunoSEQ multiplex PCR; TCRdb's copy keeps in-frame clones and lacks some. V, J and clone size are those of that table, while D and trimming were read from the DNA. Of about 110,000 clones detected, about nine tenths appear once; the ten largest clones hold under 3%. Material: peripheral blood. The chain couples TRBV9 to TRBJ2-3; perhaps TRBD1 as D (6 bases). This clonotype originated in a human donor in a cohort sampled during active COVID-19. The CDR3 region is CASSVGTAESDTQYF. DNA of the CDR3: TGTGCCAGCAGCGTAGGGACAGCTGAATCAGATACGCAGTATTTT. The full variable domain, its missing parts supplied by reference TRBV9 and TRBJ2-3, is DSGVTQTPKHLITATGQRVTLRCSPRSGDLSVYWYQQSLDQGLQFLIQYYNGEERAKGNILERFSAQQFPDLHSELNLSSLELGDSALYFCASSVGTAESDTQYFGPGTRLTVL.